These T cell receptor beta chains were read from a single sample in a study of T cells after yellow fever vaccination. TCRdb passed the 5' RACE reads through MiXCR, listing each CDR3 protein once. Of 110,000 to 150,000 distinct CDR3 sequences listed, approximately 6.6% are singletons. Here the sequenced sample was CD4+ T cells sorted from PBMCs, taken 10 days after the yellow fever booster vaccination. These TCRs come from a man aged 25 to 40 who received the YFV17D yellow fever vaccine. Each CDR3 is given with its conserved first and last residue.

CATSRSDSTDTQYF	TRBV15	TRBJ2-3
CASSLAGASWSRSSYEQYF	TRBV5-1	TRBJ2-7
CARSLGSPDYGYTF	TRBV5-3	TRBJ1-2
CASSVDRGYEQYF	TRBV5-1	TRBJ2-7
CASSQDTGKSYGYTF	TRBV3-1	TRBJ1-2
CASSQDRELNIQYF	TRBV18	TRBJ2-4
CASSYPREGGEQYF	TRBV6-2/TRBV6-3	TRBJ2-7
CASSLGDGGPYEQFF	TRBV7-3	TRBJ2-1
CASSLQGGSYNEQFF	TRBV5-1	TRBJ2-1
CASNHGTTRETQYF	TRBV5-1	TRBJ2-5
CAWSGGLAHNEQFF	TRBV30	TRBJ2-1
CASSYSSGRVYEQYF	TRBV7-2	TRBJ2-7
CATSPAIGQGVGETQYF	TRBV24-1	TRBJ2-5
CASSQPLGRGPNTEAFF	TRBV5-6	TRBJ1-1
CSAIWAAGYTF	TRBV20-1	TRBJ1-2
CASSHPTGTSGSAHEQYF	TRBV3-1	TRBJ2-7
CASSLVSVNYGYTF	TRBV5-6	TRBJ1-2
CASSQGSAYEQYF	TRBV4-2	TRBJ2-7
CASSLPFRLAGVRNEQFF	TRBV7-9	TRBJ2-1
CASSSWGGTGELFF	TRBV7-9	TRBJ2-2
CASSFFFAPSETQYF	TRBV5-5	TRBJ2-5
CASSKRADTQYF	TRBV12-3/TRBV12-4	TRBJ2-3
CSARLGQEVTQYF	TRBV20-1	TRBJ2-5
CASSYYKGAYEQYF	TRBV7-9	TRBJ2-7
CATSRVPNEQFF	TRBV24-1	TRBJ2-1
CASSLATRTGSAFF	TRBV12-3/TRBV12-4	TRBJ1-1
CATSDLGGLHHSDEQYF	TRBV24-1	TRBJ2-7
CASSLSGTTNEQYF	TRBV18	TRBJ2-7
CSALGLATYEQYF	TRBV20-1	TRBJ2-7
CASSAQTRREETQYF	TRBV5-1	TRBJ2-5
CATSEGGQGTGNTIYF	TRBV24-1	TRBJ1-3
CASSLTSGNIYNEQFF	TRBV5-4	TRBJ2-1
CAKGTVFNTGELFF	TRBV24-1	TRBJ2-2